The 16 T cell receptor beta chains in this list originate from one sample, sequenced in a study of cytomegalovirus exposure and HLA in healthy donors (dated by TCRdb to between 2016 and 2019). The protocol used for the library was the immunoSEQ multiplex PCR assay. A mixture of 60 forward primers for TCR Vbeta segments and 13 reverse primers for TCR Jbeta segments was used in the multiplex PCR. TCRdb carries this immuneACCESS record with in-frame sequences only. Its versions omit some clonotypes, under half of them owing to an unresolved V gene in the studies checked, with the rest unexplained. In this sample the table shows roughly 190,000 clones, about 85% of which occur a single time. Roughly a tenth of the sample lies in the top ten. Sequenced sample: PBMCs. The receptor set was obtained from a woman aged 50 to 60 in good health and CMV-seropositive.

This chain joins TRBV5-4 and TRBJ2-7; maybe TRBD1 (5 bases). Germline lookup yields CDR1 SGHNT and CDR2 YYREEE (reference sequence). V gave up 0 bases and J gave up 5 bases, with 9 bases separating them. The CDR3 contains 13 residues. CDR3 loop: CASSLGKGNEQYF. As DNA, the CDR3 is TGTGCCAGCAGCTTGGGGAAGGGGAACGAGCAGTACTTC.

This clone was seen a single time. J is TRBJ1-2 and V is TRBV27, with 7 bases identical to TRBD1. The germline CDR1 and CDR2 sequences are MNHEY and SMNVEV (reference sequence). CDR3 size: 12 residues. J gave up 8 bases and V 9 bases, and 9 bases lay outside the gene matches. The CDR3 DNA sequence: TGTGCCAGTCAAACAGGGGCTGGAGGCTACACCTTC. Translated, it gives CASQTGAGGYTF.

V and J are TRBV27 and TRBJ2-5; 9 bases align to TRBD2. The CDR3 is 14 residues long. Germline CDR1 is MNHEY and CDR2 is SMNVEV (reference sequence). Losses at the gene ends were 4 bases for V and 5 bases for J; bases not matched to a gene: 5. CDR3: CASSYAGGPETQYF. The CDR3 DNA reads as TGTGCCAGCAGTTATGCGGGGGGGCCGGAGACCCAGTACTTC.

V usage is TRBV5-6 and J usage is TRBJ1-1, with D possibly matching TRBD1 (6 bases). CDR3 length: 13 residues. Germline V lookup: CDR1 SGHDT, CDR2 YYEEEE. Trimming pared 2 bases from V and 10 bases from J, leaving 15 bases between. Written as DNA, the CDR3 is TGTGCCAGCAGCTTACCCAAGGGGGATGGAGCTTTCTTT. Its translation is CASSLPKGDGAFF.

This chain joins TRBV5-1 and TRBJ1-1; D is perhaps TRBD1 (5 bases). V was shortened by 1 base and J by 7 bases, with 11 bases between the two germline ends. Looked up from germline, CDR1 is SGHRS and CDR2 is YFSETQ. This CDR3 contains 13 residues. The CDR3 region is CASSLTGEDEAFF. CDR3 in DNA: TGCGCCAGCAGCTTGACGGGGGAGGATGAAGCTTTCTTT.

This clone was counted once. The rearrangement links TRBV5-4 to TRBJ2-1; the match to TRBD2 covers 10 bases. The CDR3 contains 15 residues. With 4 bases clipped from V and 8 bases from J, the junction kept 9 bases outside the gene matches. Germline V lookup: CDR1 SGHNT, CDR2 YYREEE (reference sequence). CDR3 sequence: CASSMGAGGLYEQFF. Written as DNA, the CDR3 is TGTGCCAGCAGCATGGGAGCGGGGGGGCTTTATGAGCAGTTCTTC. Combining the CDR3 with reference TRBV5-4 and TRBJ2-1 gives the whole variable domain ETGVTQSPTHLIKTRGQQVTLRCSSQSGHNTVSWYQQALGQGPQFIFQYYREEENGRGNFPPRFSGLQFPNYSSELNVNALELDDSALYLCASSMGAGGLYEQFFGPGTRLTVL.

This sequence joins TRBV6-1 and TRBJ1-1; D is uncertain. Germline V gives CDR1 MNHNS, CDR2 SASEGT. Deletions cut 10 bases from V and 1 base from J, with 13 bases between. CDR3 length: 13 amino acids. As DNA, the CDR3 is TGTGCCACCGCGGGCGGACGGAACACTGAAGCTTTCTTT. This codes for CATAGGRNTEAFF.

The CDR3 region is CASSFRGTGAYEQYF. CDR3 nucleotide sequence: TGTGCCAGCAGCTTCCGGGGGACAGGGGCCTACGAGCAGTACTTC. The chain employs TRBV5-6 and TRBJ2-5, with 10 positions matching TRBD1. The assigned J gene may be wrong: the sequence end matches TRBJ2-7 better. CDR3 length: 15 amino acids. CDR1 and CDR2 (germline): SGHDT, YYEEEE.

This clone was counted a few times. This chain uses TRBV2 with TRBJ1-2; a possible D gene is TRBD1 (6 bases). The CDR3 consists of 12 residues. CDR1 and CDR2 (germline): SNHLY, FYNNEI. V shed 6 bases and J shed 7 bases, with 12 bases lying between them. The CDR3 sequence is CASRPQGSGYTF. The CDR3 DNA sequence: TGTGCCAGCAGGCCTCAGGGGTCTGGCTACACCTTC.

This CDR3 is CASSLGRTETQYF. The CDR3 DNA is TGTGCCAGCAGCTTAGGCCGGACTGAGACCCAGTACTTC. The chain joins TRBV7-6 to TRBJ2-5, with a tentative D call TRBD2 (5 bases). CDR3 size: 13 residues. The V gene's germline CDR1 is SGHVS and CDR2 FNYEAQ. The germline V and J ends were trimmed by 1 base and 5 bases, with 8 bases remaining between them.

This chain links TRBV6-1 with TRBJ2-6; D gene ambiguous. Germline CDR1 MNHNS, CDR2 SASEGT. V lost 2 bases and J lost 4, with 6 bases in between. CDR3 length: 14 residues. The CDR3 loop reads CASSEQAGANVLTF. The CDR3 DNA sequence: TGTGCCAGCAGTGAACAGGCGGGGGCCAACGTCCTGACTTTC.

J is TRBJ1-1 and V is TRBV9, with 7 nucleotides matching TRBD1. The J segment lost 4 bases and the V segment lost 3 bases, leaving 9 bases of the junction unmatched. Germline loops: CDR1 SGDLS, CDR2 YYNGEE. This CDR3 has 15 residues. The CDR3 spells CASSEGGQEGTEAFF. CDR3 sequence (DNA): TGTGCCAGCAGCGAGGGAGGACAGGAGGGCACTGAAGCTTTCTTT.

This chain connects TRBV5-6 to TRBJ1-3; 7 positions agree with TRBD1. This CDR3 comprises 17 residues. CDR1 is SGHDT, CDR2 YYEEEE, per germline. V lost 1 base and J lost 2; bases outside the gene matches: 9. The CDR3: CASSLYRRQGAGNTIYF. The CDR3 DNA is TGTGCCAGCAGCTTGTATAGGCGGCAGGGGGCTGGAAACACCATATATTTT.

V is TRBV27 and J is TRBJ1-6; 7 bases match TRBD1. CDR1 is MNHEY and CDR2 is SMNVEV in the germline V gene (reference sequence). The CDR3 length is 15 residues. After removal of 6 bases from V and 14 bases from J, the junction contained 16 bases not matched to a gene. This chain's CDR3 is CASSRTGVGVGALHF. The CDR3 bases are TGTGCCAGCAGCCGAACAGGGGTCGGTGTGGGAGCCCTCCACTTT.

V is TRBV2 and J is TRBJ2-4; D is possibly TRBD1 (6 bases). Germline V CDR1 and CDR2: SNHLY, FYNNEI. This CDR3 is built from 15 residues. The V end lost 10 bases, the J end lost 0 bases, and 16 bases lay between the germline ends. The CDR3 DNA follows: TGTGCCACTGGGACACTCCTACTAGCCAAAAACATTCAGTACTTC. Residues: CATGTLLLAKNIQYF. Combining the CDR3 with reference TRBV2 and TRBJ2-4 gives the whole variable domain EPEVTQTPSHQVTQMGQEVILRCVPISNHLYFYWYRQILGQKVEFLVSFYNNEISEKSEIFDDQFSVERPDGSNFTLKIRSTKLEDSAMYFCATGTLLLAKNIQYFGAGTRLSVL.

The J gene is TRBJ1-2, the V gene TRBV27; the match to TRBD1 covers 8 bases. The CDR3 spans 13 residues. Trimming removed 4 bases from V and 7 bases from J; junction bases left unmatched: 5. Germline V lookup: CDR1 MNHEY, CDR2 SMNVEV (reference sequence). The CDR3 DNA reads TGTGCCAGCAGTTCCGACAGGGGAAGTGGCTACACCTTC. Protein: CASSSDRGSGYTF.